This TCR beta chain came from a study of blood T cell repertoires in COVID-19. CDR3 size: 14 residues. Germline V gives CDR1 SGDLS, CDR2 YYNGEE. Losses at the gene ends were 2 bases for V and 6 bases for J; bases not matched to a gene: 4. This clone appeared once. In the original workflow: Estimation of nucleated cell counts was performed using reference gene primer amplification. The protocol was immunoSEQ multiplex PCR, while the TCRdb copy is restricted to in-frame clones and leaves out a portion. V, J and clone size reflect that table, while D and trimming were determined from the DNA. The sample has 150,000 to 200,000 clones, 77% seen once.

Sequencing was done on a sample of peripheral blood. The chain couples TRBV9 to TRBJ2-2, with 7 nucleotides matching TRBD2. The TCR originated in a man aged 70 or older with acute or convalescent COVID-19. CDR3 sequence reads: CASSVGGGAGELFF. The CDR3 bases are TGTGCCAGCAGCGTGGGGGGGGGAGCCGGGGAGCTGTTTTTT.